The clone carrying this T cell receptor beta chain was counted between two and nine times. Its antigen is unknown. This record belongs to a study of CD8+ T cells in alopecia areata. About the study: At a dose of 5 to 10 mg twice daily, oral tofacitinib was given to treated patients. Patients remained on tofacitinib for 6 to 18 months and then went 6 months without it.

Overall study findings and caveats: Elevated clonality characterized lesional scalp relative to normal scalp, particularly in alopecia totalis/universalis.

Individuals with alopecia areata gave both lesional scalp punch biopsies and peripheral blood for collection. V lost 6 bases to trimming and J lost 12 bases; unmatched junction nucleotides: 14. CDR1 is MDHEN, CDR2 SYDVKM, per germline. The CDR3 spans 14 residues. Sequencing relied on a cDNA template that was reverse transcribed from extracted RNA. Only in-frame clones appear in the TCRdb table, and some are missing; sequencing was by immunoSEQ multiplex PCR. The sample lists approximately 12,000 clones, roughly 65% seen once, with 20% to 25% in the top ten. The origin of this receptor is a human donor with alopecia areata. This chain connects TRBV28 to TRBJ2-4; 7 nucleotides line up with TRBD1. Sequenced sample: skin. The CDR3 DNA follows: TGTGCCAGCAGGCCGGGACAGTCGCCGCCCGGTCAGTACTTC. Amino acid sequence: CASRPGQSPPGQYF.